The TCR beta chain described here comes from a study of blood T cell repertoires in COVID-19. Germline lookup yields CDR1 LGHDT and CDR2 YNNKEL (reference sequence). V gave up 2 bases and J gave up 1 base, with 8 bases separating them. There are 14 residues in the CDR3. Sequencing was performed with immunoSEQ multiplex PCR; in TCRdb, only in-frame clones are kept and a portion is missing. The sample yields more than 250,000 clones, roughly 88% seen once. Sequencing used PBMCs or T cells enriched from blood (not recorded which). This TCR came from a woman aged 40-49 years with acute COVID-19. The V gene is TRBV3-1 (or the pseudogene TRBV3-2), the J gene TRBJ1-1; D is unresolved. This chain's CDR3 is CASSQLGKNTEAFF. The CDR3 nucleotides read TGTGCCAGCAGCCAACTCGGGAAGAACACTGAAGCTTTCTTT.